These T cell receptor beta chains were read from a single sample in a study of early T cells in non-severe SARS-CoV-2 infection. TCRdb recomputed calls from the 5' RACE reads with MiXCR, one row per CDR3 protein. The sample records around 75,000 distinct CDR3 sequences, about 9% being singletons. The sequenced sample was whole blood. The receptors come from an adult who was a healthcare worker with PCR-confirmed SARS-CoV-2 infection or an uninfected control (not recorded which). Each CDR3 is given with its conserved first and last residue. A D gene is named only where the DNA matches it firmly. A clone size is listed for some rows: how often the clone was seen (once, few, many), or a class if it is expanded.

clone size | J gene | D gene | V gene | CDR3 DNA | CDR3 protein
many | TRBJ2-1 | NA | TRBV3-1 | TGTGCCAGCAGCCAAATGTCAGCCTACAATGAGCAGTTCTTC | CASSQMSAYNEQFF
many | TRBJ2-7 | TRBD2 | TRBV7-6 | TGTGCCAGCAGCCTCAACCGCGGGCTAGCGGCCTACGAGCAGTACTTC | CASSLNRGLAAYEQYF
NA | TRBJ2-2 | NA | TRBV29-1 | TGCAGCGCCTGGACAGCAACCACCGGGGAGCTGTTTTTT | CSAWTATTGELFF
few | TRBJ2-5 | NA | TRBV7-2 | TGTGCCAGCAGCTCCGTAGGGGGGACCCAGTACTTC | CASSSVGGTQYF
NA | TRBJ2-1 | NA | TRBV27 | TGTGCCAGCAGGTCTGAGTTGGGGAATGAGCAGTTCTTC | CASRSELGNEQFF
many | TRBJ2-7 | NA | TRBV6-6 | TGTGCCAGCAGTTACGGACTCTACGAGCAGTACTTC | CASSYGLYEQYF
NA | TRBJ1-5 | NA | TRBV6-5 | TGTGCCAGCAGTCGTTCAGTTAAGAGCAATCAGCCCCAGCATTTT | CASSRSVKSNQPQHF
many | TRBJ2-7 | NA | TRBV3-1 | TGTGCCAGCAGCCAGGGTAGCGGCCCATACGAGCAGTACTTC | CASSQGSGPYEQYF
NA | TRBJ1-1 | NA | TRBV7-2 | TGTGCCAGCAGCCGCTACGGCGGAAGGGACACTGAAGCTTTCTTT | CASSRYGGRDTEAFF
NA | TRBJ1-1 | TRBD1 | TRBV12-3/TRBV12-4 | TGTGCCAGCAGCCCGGGACAGGGGCACTTGGGGGCTTTCTTT | CASSPGQGHLGAFF
many | TRBJ2-1 | NA | TRBV18 | TGTGCCAGCTCACCGGGGGAATACAATGAGCAGTTCTTC | CASSPGEYNEQFF
many | TRBJ1-1 | TRBD1 | TRBV5-1 | TGCGCCAGCAGCAACTCCGGGACAGTTGAAGCTTTCTTT | CASSNSGTVEAFF
few | TRBJ2-5 | NA | TRBV7-9 | TGTGCCAGCACCCGACCCGGCCACGAGGCCCAAGAGACCCAGTACTTC | CASTRPGHEAQETQYF
many | TRBJ2-3 | NA | TRBV5-1 | TGCGCCAGCAGCTCGAGGACAGATACGCAGTATTTT | CASSSRTDTQYF
NA | TRBJ1-2 | NA | TRBV6-5 | TGTGCCAGCAGTATCAATTCCGGGGCCACTGGCTATGGCTACACCTTC | CASSINSGATGYGYTF
many | TRBJ1-3 | TRBD1 | TRBV6-1 | TGTGCCAGCAGGCGTCCGGGACAGGTGGCTGGAAACACCATATATTTT | CASRRPGQVAGNTIYF
many | TRBJ2-7 | NA | TRBV7-9 | TGTGCCAGCAGCTTAGGGGACAAACAGTACTTC | CASSLGDKQYF
few | TRBJ2-1 | NA | TRBV14 | TGTGCCAGCAGCCGGGAAGGCGGTGAGCAGTTCTTC | CASSREGGEQFF
few | TRBJ1-5 | NA | TRBV19 | TGTGCCAGTAGTATCGCGGGGGGAAGCAATCAGCCCCAGCATTTT | CASSIAGGSNQPQHF
few | TRBJ2-1 | TRBD2 | TRBV20-1 | TGCAGTGCTAGAGATCCCACTAGCGGGGTTTACAATGAGCAGTTCTTC | CSARDPTSGVYNEQFF
many | TRBJ1-1 | NA | TRBV7-9 | TGTGCCAGCAGCTTAGAAGTCTCCACTGAAGCTTTCTTT | CASSLEVSTEAFF
many | TRBJ1-1 | NA | TRBV5-1 | TGCGCCAGCAGCTCCAACCTCCGTGGACACCCGAGCGCTGAAGCTTTCTTT | CASSSNLRGHPSAEAFF
few | TRBJ1-1 | TRBD1 | TRBV30 | TGTGCCTGGAGTGCTACAGGGGGGGGGAACACTGAAGCTTTCTTT | CAWSATGGGNTEAFF
many | TRBJ1-6 | TRBD1 | TRBV6-5 | TGTGCCAGCAGTTCAGACAGGGGGAGGAATTCACCCCTCCACTTT | CASSSDRGRNSPLHF